Shown below are 9 T cell receptor beta chains from a single sample sequenced in a study of siplizumab effects on memory and regulatory T cells. Produced via immunoSEQ multiplex PCR; TCRdb's table is partial and in-frame only. The data contain 70,000 to 95,000 clones, roughly 96% of them singletons. Sequencing input: naive CD4+ T cells sorted from blood. Every receptor here comes from a human donor in good health.

The chain carries TRBV4-1 and TRBJ2-3; D is possibly TRBD1 (6 bases). Trimming stripped 0 bases from V and 4 bases from J, with 26 bases between. The CDR3 has 20 residues. Germline lookup yields CDR1 MGHRA and CDR2 YSYEKL. The CDR3 here is CASSQEKGRGGGIVADTQYF. As DNA, the CDR3 is TGCGCCAGCAGCCAAGAAAAGGGAAGGGGTGGGGGCATAGTGGCAGATACGCAGTATTTT.

The CDR3 region is CAGIQGAVVDEQFF. In nucleotides, the CDR3 is TGTGCCGGAATACAGGGGGCTGTCGTAGATGAGCAGTTCTTC. V gene TRBV2 combines with J gene TRBJ2-1; TRBD1 matches at 9 bases. Germline V gene lookup returns CDR1 SNHLY and CDR2 FYNNEI. There are 14 residues in the CDR3. Trimming removed 11 bases from V and 8 bases from J; junction bases left unmatched: 13.

The chain couples TRBV6-1 to TRBJ1-2; D is unresolved. This CDR3 is built from 14 residues. V was pared by 2 bases and J by 1 base, with 8 bases between. Germline assignment: CDR1 MNHNS and CDR2 SASEGT. The CDR3 DNA is TGTGCCAGCAGTGAATCCCTGATTAACTATGGCTACACCTTC. Protein: CASSESLINYGYTF.

The chain recombines TRBV4-1 with TRBJ1-4; TRBD1 is a possible D gene (5 bases). Trimming took off 3 bases at V and 0 bases at J, with 8 bases between the two ends. The germline CDR1 and CDR2 sequences are MGHRA and YSYEKL. The CDR3 runs to 15 residues. CDR3 residues: CASSQRQTTNEKLFF. In DNA form, the CDR3 reads TGCGCCAGCAGCCAGAGACAGACAACTAATGAAAAACTGTTTTTT.

The CDR3 region has the DNA TGTGCCAGCAGTGAACACCGCGTTAACACTGAAGCTTTCTTT. Amino acids: CASSEHRVNTEAFF. This chain joins TRBV2 and TRBJ1-1; D call uncertain. Germline V gene sequence: CDR1 SNHLY, CDR2 FYNNEI. The V gene lost 2 bases and the J gene lost 2 bases, with 9 bases spanning the gap. The CDR3 runs 14 residues.

The genes are TRBV7-2 and TRBJ2-1, with 12 bases aligning to TRBD2. CDR1 and CDR2 (germline): SGHTA, FQGNSA. CDR3 length: 19 amino acids. V lost 3 bases to trimming and J lost 4 bases; unmatched junction nucleotides: 13. CDR3 in amino acids: CASSFIGASGGAPYNEQFF. CDR3 nucleotides: TGTGCCAGCAGCTTTATCGGGGCTAGCGGGGGGGCACCTTACAATGAGCAGTTCTTC.

The chain uses TRBV6-5 and TRBJ1-2; tentative D call: TRBD1 (6 bases). The V gene's germline CDR1 is MNHEY and CDR2 SVGAGI. The CDR3 totals 11 residues. Trimming cost V 8 bases and J 3 bases, with 7 bases left between them. CDR3 amino acids: CASGQYYGYTF. CDR3 nucleotide sequence: TGTGCCAGCGGACAGTACTATGGCTACACCTTC.

This chain connects TRBV7-2 to TRBJ2-6, with a tentative D call TRBD1 (5 bases). Trimming cost V 2 bases and J 4 bases, with 15 bases left between them. The CDR3 consists of 17 residues. Germline V CDR1 and CDR2: SGHTA, FQGNSA. The DNA for the CDR3 is TGTGCCAGCAGCTTAACGAGCAGGGTGGCGGGGGCCAACGTCCTGACTTTC. This encodes CASSLTSRVAGANVLTF.

The gene calls are TRBV19 and TRBJ2-7; 10 bases are shared with TRBD2. This CDR3 has 13 amino acids. Germline V gene lookup returns CDR1 LNHDA and CDR2 SQIVND (reference sequence). V gave up 4 bases and J gave up 4 bases; unmatched junction bases: 1. CDR3 DNA: TGTGCCAGTAGTACTAGCGGGGGATACGAGCAGTACTTC. Protein product: CASSTSGGYEQYF.